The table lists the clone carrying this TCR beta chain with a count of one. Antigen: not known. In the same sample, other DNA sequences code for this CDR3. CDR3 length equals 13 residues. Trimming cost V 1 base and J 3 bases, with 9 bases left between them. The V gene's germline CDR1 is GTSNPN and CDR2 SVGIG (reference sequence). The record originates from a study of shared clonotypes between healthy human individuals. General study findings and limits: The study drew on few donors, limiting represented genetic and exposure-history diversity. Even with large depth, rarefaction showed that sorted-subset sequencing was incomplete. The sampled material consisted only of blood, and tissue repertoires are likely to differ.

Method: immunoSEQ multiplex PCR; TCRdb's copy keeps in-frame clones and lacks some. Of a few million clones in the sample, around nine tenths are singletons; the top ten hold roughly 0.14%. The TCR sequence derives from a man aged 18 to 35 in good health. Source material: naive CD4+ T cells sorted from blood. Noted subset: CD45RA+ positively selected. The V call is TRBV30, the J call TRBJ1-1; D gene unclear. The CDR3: CAWSGRVDTEAFF. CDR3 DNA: TGTGCCTGGAGTGGTAGGGTGGACACTGAAGCTTTCTTT.